The 32 T cell receptor beta chains below all came from one sample that was sequenced in a study of blood T cell repertoires in COVID-19. Produced via immunoSEQ multiplex PCR; TCRdb's table is partial and in-frame only. The table records 25,000 to 30,000 clones, over 75% of them present only once. The sample was peripheral blood. All receptors derive from a woman aged 55-70 years with acute or convalescent COVID-19.

The chain combines TRBV6-5 with TRBJ1-5; no firm D call. V gave up 6 bases and J gave up 8 bases, with 17 bases separating them. Germline-derived CDR1 and CDR2 are MNHEY and SVGAGI. CDR3 length equals 14 residues. CDR3 loop: CASSAEYTGKPQHF. The CDR3 nucleotides are TGTGCCAGCAGCGCCGAATACACGGGTAAGCCCCAGCATTTT.

V is TRBV3-1 (or the pseudogene TRBV3-2) and J is TRBJ2-7; no clear D. The CDR3 spans 13 residues. From germline, CDR1 is LGHDT and CDR2 YNNKEL (reference sequence). The V end was cut by 1 base, the J end by 9 bases, with 13 bases between. The CDR3 reads CASSQGVGRGQYF. In DNA, the CDR3 is TGTGCCAGCAGCCAAGGAGTCGGCCGCGGGCAGTACTTC.

V gene TRBV4-1 combines with J gene TRBJ1-1; a weak D match, TRBD1 (5 bases). CDR1 is MGHRA, CDR2 YSYEKL, per germline. The ends were cut back, 0 bases at V and 3 bases at J, with 14 bases in the middle. This CDR3 region has 16 residues. CDR3 sequence reads: CASSQEGLGGDTEAFF. The CDR3, as DNA: TGCGCCAGCAGCCAAGAAGGACTCGGGGGAGACACTGAAGCTTTCTTT.

V is TRBV6-2 or TRBV6-3 and J is TRBJ2-6, with D possibly TRBD1 on 6 matching bases. The CDR3 is 17 residues long. V shed 6 bases and J shed 1 base, with 16 bases lying between them. The germline V gene has CDR1 MNHEY and CDR2 SVGEGT. DNA for the CDR3: TGTGCCAGCAGCCCTACCCTACAGGGTTCTGGGGCCAACGTCCTGACTTTC. The encoded protein is CASSPTLQGSGANVLTF.

There are a few counts of this clone. This chain links TRBV7-9 with TRBJ2-5; D might be TRBD2 (6 bases). Germline values: CDR1 SEHNR, CDR2 FQNEAQ (reference sequence). V was pared by 3 bases and J by 4 bases, with 15 bases between. The CDR3 is made up of 15 amino acids. The CDR3 coding sequence is TGTGCCAGCAGCTTCCGGGTTGGCGGGACAGAGACCCAGTACTTC. As protein: CASSFRVGGTETQYF. The full variable domain, rest sourced from reference TRBV7-9 and TRBJ2-5, is DTGVSQNPRHKITKRGQNVTFRCDPISEHNRLYWYRQTLGQGPEFLTYFQNEAQLEKSRLLSDRFSAERPKGSFSTLEIQRTEQGDSAMYLCASSFRVGGTETQYFGPGTRLLVL.

The rearrangement links TRBV4-1 to TRBJ2-7; possibly TRBD1 for D (6 bases). Germline CDR1 is MGHRA and CDR2 is YSYEKL. The CDR3 has 14 residues. Trimming removed 2 bases at V and 3 bases at J, with 11 bases between. The chain's CDR3 is CASSQPGHLYEQYF. The CDR3 nucleotides are TGCGCCAGCAGCCAACCGGGACACCTCTACGAGCAGTACTTC.

This chain uses TRBV7-3 with TRBJ2-5, with 8 bases identical to TRBD2. The CDR3 loop spans 16 amino acids. CDR1 and CDR2 from the germline V gene are SGHTA and FQGTGA. Trimming cost V 1 base and J 0 bases; bases outside gene matches: 4. CDR3 bases: TGTGCCAGCAGCTTAAGGGCGGGGGGCCACCAAGAGACCCAGTACTTC. The encoded protein is CASSLRAGGHQETQYF.

The rearrangement links TRBV15 to TRBJ1-4; TRBD1 matches at 7 bases. Germline V lookup: CDR1 LNHNV, CDR2 YYDKDF (reference sequence). CDR3 length: 14 residues. V was clipped by 5 bases and J by 4 bases; unmatched bases: 4. CDR3 coding DNA: TGTGCCACCAGCTGGGGACAGATTAATGAAAAACTGTTTTTT. This translates into CATSWGQINEKLFF.

The chain links TRBV29-1 to TRBJ1-2; D possibly corresponds to TRBD1 (5 bases). The CDR3 sequence is 13 residues long. Germline V CDR1 and CDR2: SQVTM, ANQGSEA. V dropped 0 bases and J dropped 8 bases, with 13 bases sitting between them. As DNA, the CDR3 is TGCAGCGTTGAAGATGCGGGGCTCTACGGCTACACCTTC. Translated, it gives CSVEDAGLYGYTF.

This clone has only a few counts. The CDR3 is CASSLLAGQGAKNIQYF. The CDR3 DNA follows: TGTGCCAGCAGTTTACTCGCAGGCCAGGGAGCCAAAAACATTCAGTACTTC. This chain joins TRBV27 and TRBJ2-4; a weak D match, TRBD1 (5 bases). The germline V gene encodes CDR1 MNHEY and CDR2 SMNVEV (reference sequence). Trimming removed 2 bases at V and 0 bases at J, with 14 bases between. The CDR3 spans 17 residues.

The V call is TRBV12-3 or TRBV12-4, the J call TRBJ2-7; D uncertain. The CDR3 consists of 13 residues. Between the trimmed V and J ends, which lost 3 bases and 1 base, there was a span of 7 bases. In nucleotides, the CDR3 is TGTGCCAGCAGTTTGCGGAATTCCTACGAGCAGTACTTC. It encodes CASSLRNSYEQYF.

This clone was detected a few times. The chain uses TRBV5-1 and TRBJ2-7; D perhaps matches TRBD1 (6 bases). The V end lost 3 bases, the J end lost 4 bases, and 17 bases lay between the germline ends. This CDR3 comprises 15 residues. Germline V CDR1 and CDR2: SGHRS, YFSETQ. The CDR3 loop reads CASSSWDIFPYEQYF. The CDR3 DNA reads as TGCGCCAGCAGCTCCTGGGACATCTTCCCGTACGAGCAGTACTTC.

V usage is TRBV2 and J usage is TRBJ1-2; maybe TRBD1 (5 bases). V was clipped by 3 bases and J by 5 bases, with 10 bases between them. Per germline, CDR1 SNHLY and CDR2 FYNNEI. CDR3 length equals 13 residues. In DNA form, the CDR3 reads TGTGCCAGCAGTGAGGGGCAGGGATATGGCTACACCTTC. This translates into CASSEGQGYGYTF.

The CDR3 DNA is TGTGCCGCCGGGCGACAGGCCTACGAGCAGTACTTC. Amino acid sequence: CAAGRQAYEQYF. The rearrangement links TRBV2 to TRBJ2-7, with D possibly being TRBD1 (6 bases). The V end was cut by 11 bases, the J end by 2 bases, with 13 bases between. Germline V gene sequence: CDR1 SNHLY, CDR2 FYNNEI. The CDR3 is 12 residues long.

The chain has TRBV5-1 and TRBJ1-5; tentatively, D is TRBD1 (5 bases). V lost 2 bases, J lost 5 bases, and 8 bases lay in between. The germline V gene encodes CDR1 SGHRS and CDR2 YFSETQ. The CDR3 is 13 amino acids. CDR3 DNA: TGCGCCAGCAGCTTTTCGGGGGATCAGCCCCAGCATTTT. Translated, it gives CASSFSGDQPQHF.

This sequence joins TRBV24-1 and TRBJ2-1, with 8 nucleotides matching TRBD2. J was trimmed by 8 bases and V by 3 bases; bases with no gene match: 8. The CDR3 totals 15 residues. Germline loops: CDR1 KGHDR, CDR2 SFDVKD. CDR3 bases: TGTGCCACCAGTGATGTCCGGGGGGGCCTGGATGAGCAGTTCTTC. Its translation: CATSDVRGGLDEQFF.

This sequence joins TRBV7-9 and TRBJ1-1; TRBD1 matches at 7 bases. After removal of 5 bases from V and 1 base from J, the junction contained 10 bases not matched to a gene. In germline, CDR1 is SEHNR, CDR2 FQNEAQ (reference sequence). This CDR3 comprises 16 residues. As DNA, the CDR3 is TGTGCCAGCAGCCCGACAGGGACCTCGGGGAACACTGAAGCTTTCTTT. It is translated as CASSPTGTSGNTEAFF.

The V gene is TRBV18, the J gene TRBJ1-2; no firm D call. V gave up 6 bases and J gave up 4 bases, with 12 bases separating them. The CDR3 is 13 amino acids. The germline V gene has CDR1 KGHSH and CDR2 LQKENI. As DNA, the CDR3 is TGTGCCAGCTCCCCCGGCGGCCCCTATGGCTACACCTTC. Translated, it gives CASSPGGPYGYTF.

This chain connects TRBV7-9 to TRBJ1-1; tentative D call: TRBD1 (5 bases). The CDR3 is made up of 15 amino acids. Trimming removed 7 bases at V and 0 bases at J, with 15 bases between. Germline CDR1 reads SEHNR; CDR2 reads FQNEAQ (reference sequence). CDR3 sequence: CASTPGTYVNTEAFF. For the CDR3, the DNA is TGTGCCAGCACCCCCGGGACTTACGTGAACACTGAAGCTTTCTTT.

As DNA, the CDR3 is TGTGCCAGTAGTATAGCGATCTTGGCAGGGGTAGCCAAAAACATTCAGTACTTC. Amino acid sequence: CASSIAILAGVAKNIQYF. This chain uses TRBV19 with TRBJ2-4, with D possibly being TRBD1 (6 bases). The germline V gene has CDR1 LNHDA and CDR2 SQIVND (reference sequence). The CDR3 loop spans 18 amino acids. The V end lost 1 base, the J end lost 0 bases, and 16 bases lay between the germline ends.

This clone was seen only a few times. J is TRBJ1-2 and V is TRBV11-2; no definite D call. The ends were cut back, 5 bases at V and 4 bases at J, with 14 bases in the middle. The CDR3 extends over 14 amino acids. The germline V gene encodes CDR1 SGHAT and CDR2 FQNNGV. The CDR3 loop is CASSTHDTGYGYTF. CDR3 nucleotide sequence: TGTGCCAGCAGCACTCACGATACCGGCTATGGCTACACCTTC.

J is TRBJ1-1 and V is TRBV5-1, with D perhaps TRBD1 (5 bases). The V end was cut by 4 bases, the J end by 2 bases, with 12 bases between. Germline CDR1 reads SGHRS; CDR2 reads YFSETQ. The CDR3 runs to 14 residues. The CDR3 sequence: CASSQAGLNTEAFF. The CDR3 nucleotides read TGCGCCAGCAGCCAAGCAGGGCTCAACACTGAAGCTTTCTTT. The whole variable domain, filled in from reference TRBV5-1 and TRBJ1-1, reads KAGVTQTPRYLIKTRGQQVTLSCSPISGHRSVSWYQQTPGQGLQFLFEYFSETQRNKGNFPGRFSGRQFSNSRSEMNVSTLELGDSALYLCASSQAGLNTEAFFGQGTRLTVV.

This sequence joins TRBV6-5 and TRBJ2-2, with TRBD1 matching 10 bases. The J segment lost 4 bases and the V segment lost 8 bases, leaving 7 bases of the junction unmatched. Germline V gene sequence: CDR1 MNHEY, CDR2 SVGAGI. This CDR3 comprises 15 residues. CDR3 in amino acids: CASARTGGVTGELFF. In nucleotides, the CDR3 is TGTGCCAGCGCCCGGACAGGGGGTGTCACCGGGGAGCTGTTTTTT.

This chain links TRBV6-5 with TRBJ1-1; TRBD1 matches at 11 bases. In germline, CDR1 is MNHEY, CDR2 SVGAGI. V trimming: 7 bases; J trimming: 6 bases; junction bases outside the gene matches: 7. This CDR3 comprises 14 residues. CDR3 region: CASTGTGGVAEAFF. The CDR3, as DNA: TGTGCCAGCACTGGGACAGGGGGAGTCGCTGAAGCTTTCTTT.

This clone was found a few times. The chain links TRBV27 to TRBJ1-6; weak D call: TRBD1 (6 bases). Germline V gene lookup returns CDR1 MNHEY and CDR2 SMNVEV (reference sequence). The V and J ends lost 3 bases and 7 bases respectively, with 13 bases between them. CDR3 length equals 15 residues. CDR3 residues: CASSLTGLRNSPLHF. Written as DNA, the CDR3 is TGTGCCAGCAGTTTGACAGGTTTAAGGAATTCACCCCTCCACTTT.

This clone was picked up one time. The V and J genes are TRBV7-8 and TRBJ1-5, with a possible D match to TRBD1 (5 bases). Trimming took 1 base from V and 0 from J, leaving 7 bases between them. Germline CDR1 reads SGHVS; CDR2 reads FQNEAQ. There are 15 residues in the CDR3. The CDR3: CASSLGGASNQPQHF. CDR3 bases: TGTGCCAGCAGCTTAGGTGGGGCTAGCAATCAGCCCCAGCATTTT. Complete variable domain (other parts from reference TRBV7-8 and TRBJ1-5): GAGVSQSPRYKVAKRGQDVALRCDPISGHVSLFWYQQALGQGPEFLTYFQNEAQLDKSGLPSDRFFAERPEGSVSTLKIQRTQQEDSAVYLCASSLGGASNQPQHFGDGTRLSIL.

The DNA for the CDR3 is TGTGCCAGCAGTTTTACAGGACACGACAGCTCCTACGAGCAGTACTTC. Amino acid sequence: CASSFTGHDSSYEQYF. The chain is built from TRBV28 and TRBJ2-7, with D possibly TRBD1 on 5 matching bases. The germline V and J ends were trimmed by 3 bases and 0 bases, with 15 bases remaining between them. The CDR3 runs 16 residues. CDR1 and CDR2 from the germline V gene are MDHEN and SYDVKM. Full variable domain (missing parts from reference TRBV28 and TRBJ2-7): DVKVTQSSRYLVKRTGEKVFLECVQDMDHENMFWYRQDPGLGLRLIYFSYDVKMKEKGDIPEGYSVSREKKERFSLILESASTNQTSMYLCASSFTGHDSSYEQYFGPGTRLTVT.

The rearrangement links TRBV11-3 to TRBJ2-1; maybe TRBD2 (6 bases). Trimming shortened V by 1 base and J by 5 bases, and 12 bases separated the two germline ends. Germline V lookup: CDR1 SGHNT, CDR2 YENEEA. The CDR3 has 15 residues. DNA for the CDR3: TGTGCCAGCAGCTTAGGGAGGGCAGGGCACAATGAGCAGTTCTTC. As protein: CASSLGRAGHNEQFF.

The DNA for the CDR3 is TGTGCCAGCAGTTACTCCCGGGGGAGCGGAGCCTACGAGCAGTACTTC. This encodes CASSYSRGSGAYEQYF. The chain employs TRBV6-2 or TRBV6-3 and TRBJ2-7; the D gene is possibly TRBD2 (6 bases). The length of the CDR3 is 16 residues. Germline assignment: CDR1 MNHEY and CDR2 SVGEGT. V lost 0 bases to trimming and J lost 2 bases, with 14 bases between them.

The chain recombines TRBV7-9 with TRBJ1-6; TRBD1 aligns across 7 bases. The junction had 5 bases not matched to a gene; V was cut back by 5 bases and J by 7 bases. This CDR3 has 14 residues. In germline, CDR1 is SEHNR, CDR2 FQNEAQ (reference sequence). DNA for the CDR3: TGTGCCAGCAGCCCCCGACAGGGCAATTCACCCCTCCACTTT. The encoded protein is CASSPRQGNSPLHF. Supplemented by reference TRBV7-9 and TRBJ1-6, the full variable domain reads DTGVSQNPRHKITKRGQNVTFRCDPISEHNRLYWYRQTLGQGPEFLTYFQNEAQLEKSRLLSDRFSAERPKGSFSTLEIQRTEQGDSAMYLCASSPRQGNSPLHFGNGTRLTVT.

The chain joins TRBV7-2 to TRBJ2-7; D gene uncertain. The V gene's germline CDR1 is SGHTA and CDR2 FQGNSA. This CDR3 is 16 amino acids long. V shed 4 bases and J shed 2 bases, with 18 bases lying between them. CDR3 nucleotides: TGTGCCAGCAGCTCCCCCCGGGTGGGTGGCCCCTACGAGCAGTACTTC. Its protein is CASSSPRVGGPYEQYF.

The chain carries TRBV7-9 and TRBJ1-2, with D perhaps TRBD1 (5 bases). CDR3 length: 12 amino acids. Germline V gene lookup returns CDR1 SEHNR and CDR2 FQNEAQ (reference sequence). Trimming removed 3 bases at V and 3 bases at J, with 5 bases between. The CDR3 DNA reads TGTGCCAGCAGCTTGACAGACTATGGCTACACCTTC. It codes for CASSLTDYGYTF.